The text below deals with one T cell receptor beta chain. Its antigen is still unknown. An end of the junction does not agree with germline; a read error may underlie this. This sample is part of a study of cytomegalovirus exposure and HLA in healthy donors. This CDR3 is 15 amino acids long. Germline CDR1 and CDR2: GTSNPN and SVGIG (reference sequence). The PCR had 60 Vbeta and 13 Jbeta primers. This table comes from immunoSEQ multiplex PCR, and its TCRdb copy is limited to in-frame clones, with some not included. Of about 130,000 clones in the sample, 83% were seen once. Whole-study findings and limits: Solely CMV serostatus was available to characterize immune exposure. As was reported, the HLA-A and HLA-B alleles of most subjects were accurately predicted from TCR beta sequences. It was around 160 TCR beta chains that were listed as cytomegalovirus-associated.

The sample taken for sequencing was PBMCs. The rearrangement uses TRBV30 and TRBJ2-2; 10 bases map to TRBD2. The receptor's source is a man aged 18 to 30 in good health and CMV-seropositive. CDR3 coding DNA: TGTGCCTGGAGTGTAAGCGGGGGGGATGCCGGGGAGCTGGTTTTT. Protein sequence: CAWSVSGGDAGELVF.